This T cell receptor beta chain derives from a study of cytomegalovirus exposure and HLA in healthy donors. The wider study: An analysis done earlier identified around 100 million unique TCR beta sequences from roughly 190 million T cells.

Germline-derived CDR1 and CDR2 are KGHSH and LQKENI. CDR3 length: 15 residues. Trimming took 5 bases from V and 0 from J, leaving 13 bases between them. It was with 60 Vbeta and 13 Jbeta primers that the PCR ran. Method: immunoSEQ multiplex PCR; TCRdb's copy keeps in-frame clones and lacks some. The data contain some 190,000 clones, approximately 78% of them singletons. About this clone: The target antigen is unknown.

General study results and limits: According to a later analysis, donors in an Asian-associated ancestry cluster reportedly had fewer N-insertions than the roughly 720-donor mean. Earlier analysis found most TCR beta V segments productive about 87% or about 30% of the time. CMV serostatus was the only recorded immune exposure for donors.

This receptor was taken from a woman younger than 45 in good health and CMV-seropositive. The specimen was PBMCs. This chain connects TRBV18 to TRBJ1-1, with D maybe TRBD1 (5 bases). The chain's CDR3 is CASSDAGRMNTEAFF. CDR3 DNA sequence: TGTGCCAGCTCAGATGCGGGACGGATGAACACTGAAGCTTTCTTT.